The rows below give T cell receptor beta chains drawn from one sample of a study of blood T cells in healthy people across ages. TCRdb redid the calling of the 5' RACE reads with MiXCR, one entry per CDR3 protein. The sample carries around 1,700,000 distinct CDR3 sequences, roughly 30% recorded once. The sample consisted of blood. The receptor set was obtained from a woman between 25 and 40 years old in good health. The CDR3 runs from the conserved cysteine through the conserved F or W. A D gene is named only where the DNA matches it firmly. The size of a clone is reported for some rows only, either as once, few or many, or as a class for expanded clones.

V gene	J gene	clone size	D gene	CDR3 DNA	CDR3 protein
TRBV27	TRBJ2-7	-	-	TGTGCCAGCAGTTTACTATCCGACTTCTCCTACGAGCAGTACTTC	CASSLLSDFSYEQYF
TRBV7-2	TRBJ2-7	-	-	TGTGCCAGCAGCTTAGGGTGGCAGAACTACGAGCAGTACTTC	CASSLGWQNYEQYF
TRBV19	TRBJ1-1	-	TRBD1	TGTGCCAGTAAGACAGGGGCCGGGGGTACTGAAGCTTTCTTT	CASKTGAGGTEAFF
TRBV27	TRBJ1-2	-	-	TGTGCCAGCAAAACAACCGGGGGGCCCGATGGCTACACCTTC	CASKTTGGPDGYTF
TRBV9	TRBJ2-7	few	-	TGTGCCAGCAGCTCCTCCAGGGACTACGAGCAGTACTTC	CASSSSRDYEQYF
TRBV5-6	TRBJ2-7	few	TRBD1	TGTGCCAGCAGCCCAGGACAGGGGCTAACCTACGAGCAGTACTTC	CASSPGQGLTYEQYF
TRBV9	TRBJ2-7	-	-	TGTGCCGGCAGCTTCCGGACCTGGTCCGAGCAGTACTTC	CAGSFRTWSEQYF
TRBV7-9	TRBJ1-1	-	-	TGTGCCAGCAGCCCCCGACAAGCCCCGAACACTGAAGCTTTCTTT	CASSPRQAPNTEAFF
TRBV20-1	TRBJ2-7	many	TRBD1	TGCAGTGCTAGGGAGTCAGGGGGAGACGAGCAGTACTTC	CSARESGGDEQYF
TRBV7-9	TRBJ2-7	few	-	TGTGCCAGCAGCTTAGTAGAGGGACCTGCCTACGAGCAGTACTTC	CASSLVEGPAYEQYF
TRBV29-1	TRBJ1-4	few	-	TGCAGCGCCCGAAGTGGGGGGACTAATGAAAAACTGTTTTTT	CSARSGGTNEKLFF
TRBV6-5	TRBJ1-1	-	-	TGTGCCAGCAGTTACGGGGGGCTTAGGAACACTGAAGCTTTCTTT	CASSYGGLRNTEAFF
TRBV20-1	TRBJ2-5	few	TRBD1	TGCAGTGCTAGGAGGGGACAGGACGAGACCCAGTACTTC	CSARRGQDETQYF
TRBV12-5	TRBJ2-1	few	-	TGTGCTAGTGGTTTTATAGGGGCAGGGACCGATGAGCAGTTCTTC	CASGFIGAGTDEQFF
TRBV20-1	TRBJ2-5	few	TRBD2	TGCAGTGCTAACCCCCCGGCTAGCGGGAGCGAGGAGACCCAGTACTTC	CSANPPASGSEETQYF
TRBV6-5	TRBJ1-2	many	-	TGTGCCAGCAGTACCAGTCAGGGGAGGTATGGCTACACCTTC	CASSTSQGRYGYTF
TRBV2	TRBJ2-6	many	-	TGTGCCAGCAGTGAAGCGTGGGGGTCGGGGGCCAACGTCCTGACTTTC	CASSEAWGSGANVLTF
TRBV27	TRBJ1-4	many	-	TGTGCCAGCAGTTTGAGAACAACTAATGAAAAACTGTTTTTT	CASSLRTTNEKLFF
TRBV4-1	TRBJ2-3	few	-	TGCGCCAGCAGCCAGGGCTCTCTGTCGGGCGGCACAGATACGCAGTATTTT	CASSQGSLSGGTDTQYF
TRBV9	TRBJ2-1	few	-	TGTGCCAGCATGAGAGGGGGTAGTTCCTACAATGAGCAGTTCTTC	CASMRGGSSYNEQFF
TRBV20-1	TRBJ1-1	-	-	TGCAGTGCCCCCCTGGGCGGGAACACTGAAGCTTTCTTT	CSAPLGGNTEAFF
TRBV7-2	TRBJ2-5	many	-	TGTGCCAGCAGCCCTTCCAGGGCTTGGGAGACCCAGTACTTC	CASSPSRAWETQYF
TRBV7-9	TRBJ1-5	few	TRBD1	TGTGCCAGCAGCCGGACAGGCAAAGGGCCCCAGCATTTT	CASSRTGKGPQHF
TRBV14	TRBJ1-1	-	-	TGTGCCAGCAGCCAAGTTCGCGGACTAGGGGCTGAAGCTTTCTTT	CASSQVRGLGAEAFF
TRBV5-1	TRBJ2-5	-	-	TGCGTCAGCAGCTTGGACGCAGGGTGGACCCAGTACTTC	CVSSLDAGWTQYF
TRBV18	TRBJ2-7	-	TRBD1	TGTGCCAGCTCACCGGGACAGGGGAGGGACTACGAGCAGTACTTC	CASSPGQGRDYEQYF
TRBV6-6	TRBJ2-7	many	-	TGTGCCAGCAGTTACGGGGTCTACGAGCAGTACTTC	CASSYGVYEQYF
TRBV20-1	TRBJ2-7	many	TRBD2	TGCAGTGCTCCACAACTAGCGGGAAGCTCCTACGAGCAGTACTTC	CSAPQLAGSSYEQYF
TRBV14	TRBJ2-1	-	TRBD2	TGTGCCAGCAGCCGAGGGCGGGAGTATCTCAATGAGCAGTTCTTC	CASSRGREYLNEQFF
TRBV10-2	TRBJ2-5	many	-	TGCGCCAGCAGTGAGTCTGGAGGCACCCAAGAGACCCAGTACTTC	CASSESGGTQETQYF
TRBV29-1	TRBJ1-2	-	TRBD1	TGCAGCTCCCGGGACAGGGGCTACGGCTACACCTTC	CSSRDRGYGYTF
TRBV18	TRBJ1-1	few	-	TGTGCCAGCTCACCACAGGGTAGCGACCCGGGGGCTGAAGCTTTCTTT	CASSPQGSDPGAEAFF
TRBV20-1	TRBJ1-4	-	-	TGCAGTGCTAGTGCGGGAACGGCTAATGAAAAACTGTTTTTT	CSASAGTANEKLFF
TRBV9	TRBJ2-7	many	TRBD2	TGTGCCAGCAGCCACGGACTAGAAATGGGCGAGCAGTACTTC	CASSHGLEMGEQYF
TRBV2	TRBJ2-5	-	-	TGTGCCAGCAGGGCCCGGGTGGGGACCCAGTACTTC	CASRARVGTQYF
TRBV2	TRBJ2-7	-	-	TGTGCCAGCAGTGAAGACAGGCAGCCCTACGAGCAGTACTTC	CASSEDRQPYEQYF
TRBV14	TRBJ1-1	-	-	TGTGCCAGCAGCTCACAGCCCACTGAAGCTTTCTTT	CASSSQPTEAFF
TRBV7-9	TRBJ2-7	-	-	TGTGCCAGCAGCTTTGGGGTGGCCGAGCAGTACTTC	CASSFGVAEQYF
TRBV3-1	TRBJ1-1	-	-	TGTGCCAGCAGCCATAAGGGCCGGAACACTGAAGCTTTCTTT	CASSHKGRNTEAFF
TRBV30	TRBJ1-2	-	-	TGTGCCTGGGGGAATGGGGGCGATGGTATCTATGGCTACACCTTC	CAWGNGGDGIYGYTF